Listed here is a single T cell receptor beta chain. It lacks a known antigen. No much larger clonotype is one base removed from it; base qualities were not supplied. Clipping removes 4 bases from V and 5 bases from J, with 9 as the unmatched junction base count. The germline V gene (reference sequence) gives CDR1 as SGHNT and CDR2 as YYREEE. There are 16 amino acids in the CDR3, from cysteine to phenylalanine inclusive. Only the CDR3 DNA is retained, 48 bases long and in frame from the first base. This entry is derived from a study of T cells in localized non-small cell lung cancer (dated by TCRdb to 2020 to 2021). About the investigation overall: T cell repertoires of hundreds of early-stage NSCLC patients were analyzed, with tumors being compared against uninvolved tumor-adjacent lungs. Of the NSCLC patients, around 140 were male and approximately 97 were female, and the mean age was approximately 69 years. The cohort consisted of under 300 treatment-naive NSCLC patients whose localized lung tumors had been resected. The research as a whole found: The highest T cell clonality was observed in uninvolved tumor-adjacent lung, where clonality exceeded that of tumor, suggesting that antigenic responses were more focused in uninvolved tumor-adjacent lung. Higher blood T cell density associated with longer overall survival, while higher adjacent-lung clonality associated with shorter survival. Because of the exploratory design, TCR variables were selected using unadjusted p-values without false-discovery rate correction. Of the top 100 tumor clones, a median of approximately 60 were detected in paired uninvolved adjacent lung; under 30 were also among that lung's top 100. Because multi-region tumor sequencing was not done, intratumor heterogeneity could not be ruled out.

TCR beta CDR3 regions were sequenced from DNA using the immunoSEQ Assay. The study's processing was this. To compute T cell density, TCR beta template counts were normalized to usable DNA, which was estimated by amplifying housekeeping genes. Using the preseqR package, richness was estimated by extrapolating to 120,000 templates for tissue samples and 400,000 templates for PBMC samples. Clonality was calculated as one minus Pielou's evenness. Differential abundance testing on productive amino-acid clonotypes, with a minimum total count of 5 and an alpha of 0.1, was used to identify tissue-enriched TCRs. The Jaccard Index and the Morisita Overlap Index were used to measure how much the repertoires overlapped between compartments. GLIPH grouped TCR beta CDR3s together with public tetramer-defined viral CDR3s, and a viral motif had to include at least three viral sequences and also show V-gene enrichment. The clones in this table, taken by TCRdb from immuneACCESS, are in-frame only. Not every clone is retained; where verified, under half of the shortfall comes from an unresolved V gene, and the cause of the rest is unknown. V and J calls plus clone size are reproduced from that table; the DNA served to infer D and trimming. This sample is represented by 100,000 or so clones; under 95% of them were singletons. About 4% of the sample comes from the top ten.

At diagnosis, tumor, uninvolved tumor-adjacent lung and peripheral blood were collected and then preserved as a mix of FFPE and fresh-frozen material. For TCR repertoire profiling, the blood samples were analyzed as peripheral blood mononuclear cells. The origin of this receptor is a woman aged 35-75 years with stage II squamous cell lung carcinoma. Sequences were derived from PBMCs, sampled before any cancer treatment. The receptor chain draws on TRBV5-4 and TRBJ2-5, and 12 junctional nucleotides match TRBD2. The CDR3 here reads CASSPRLAGVGETQYF. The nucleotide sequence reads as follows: TGTGCCAGCAGCCCCAGACTAGCGGGAGTTGGGGAGACCCAGTACTTC.